Below are 26 T cell receptor beta chains sequenced from a single sample in a study of T cell responses to AZD1222 COVID-19 vaccine. Produced via immunoSEQ multiplex PCR; TCRdb's table is partial and in-frame only. The sample includes 160,000 or so clones, 85% to 95% of them seen just once. This sample comprised peripheral blood, obtained 28 days after the second AZD1222 dose. The receptors stem from an adult who received the AZD1222 COVID-19 vaccine.

The chain has TRBV7-2 and TRBJ2-7; D not resolved. The V end lost 5 bases, the J end lost 4 bases, and 6 bases lay between the germline ends. Germline assignment: CDR1 SGHTA and CDR2 FQGNSA. The CDR3 extends over 11 amino acids. The CDR3: CASSKGYEQYF. The DNA for the CDR3 is TGTGCCAGCAGCAAAGGGTACGAGCAGTACTTC.

The chain couples TRBV7-8 to TRBJ2-1, with 9 bases that match TRBD2. The CDR3 has 16 residues. J was trimmed by 6 bases and V by 5 bases; bases with no gene match: 11. Germline-derived CDR1 and CDR2 are SGHVS and FQNEAQ. CDR3 DNA: TGTGCCAGCAGCCTACTAGTAGCGGGAGTGACCAATGAGCAGTTCTTC. It codes for CASSLLVAGVTNEQFF.

The chain links TRBV24-1 to TRBJ2-1; 12 bases fit TRBD2. The CDR3 totals 20 residues. The germline V gene has CDR1 KGHDR and CDR2 SFDVKD. The trim removed 2 bases at V and 4 bases at J, leaving 14 bases unmatched. The CDR3 DNA reads as TGTGCCACCAGTGATTCGGCATTTGGGACCCTAGCGGGAGGGTACAATGAGCAGTTCTTC. Amino acid sequence: CATSDSAFGTLAGGYNEQFF.

This clone was counted once. V and J are TRBV12-5 and TRBJ2-1, with TRBD2 matching over 13 bases. The CDR3 covers 15 residues. V lost 5 bases and J lost 10; bases outside the gene matches: 8. Germline V gives CDR1 LGHNT, CDR2 FRNRAP. The CDR3 region has the DNA TGTGCTAGTGGTCCCGGACTAGCGGGAGTCGTCGAGCAGTTCTTC. Amino acids: CASGPGLAGVVEQFF.

The chain uses TRBV6-1 and TRBJ2-5; no clear D. Germline CDR1 MNHNS, CDR2 SASEGT. V was pared by 3 bases and J by 5 bases, with 13 bases between. The CDR3 totals 14 residues. CDR3 bases: TGTGCCAGCAGTGATTGGGGTCCCCGGGAGACCCAGTACTTC. Translation: CASSDWGPRETQYF.

V usage is TRBV7-9 and J usage is TRBJ1-1, with D uncertain. Trimming left V 5 bases short and J 8 bases short, with 12 bases between. CDR1 SEHNR and CDR2 FQNEAQ come from the germline V gene (reference sequence). This CDR3 spans 12 amino acids. DNA for the CDR3: TGTGCCAGCAGCCCCCACGGGTTAGAAGCTTTCTTT. Translation: CASSPHGLEAFF.

The CDR3 bases are TGCGCCAGCAGCCCATCGTATCAAGAGACCCAGTACTTC. Amino acid sequence: CASSPSYQETQYF. The chain uses TRBV5-1 and TRBJ2-5, with D uncertain. Deletions cut 4 bases from V and 2 bases from J, with 9 bases between. Germline V gene lookup returns CDR1 SGHRS and CDR2 YFSETQ. The CDR3 sequence is 13 residues long.

The chain joins TRBV7-7 to TRBJ2-1; D is possibly TRBD1 (6 bases). This CDR3 has 15 residues. The V end lost 1 base, the J end lost 6 bases, and 13 bases lay between the germline ends. The germline V gene has CDR1 SSHAT and CDR2 FNYEAQ (reference sequence). The CDR3, as DNA: TGTGCCAGCAGCTTAGGGTTCGGCAGGGGCAATGAGCAGTTCTTC. This codes for CASSLGFGRGNEQFF.

This clone came up once. The chain has TRBV9 and TRBJ1-2; 7 bases align to TRBD1. Germline values: CDR1 SGDLS, CDR2 YYNGEE. The ends lost 3 bases at V and 7 bases at J; junction bases unmatched: 6. This CDR3 is built from 13 residues. The CDR3 loop reads CASSDGDSFGYTF. In DNA form, the CDR3 reads TGTGCCAGCAGCGACGGGGACAGCTTTGGCTACACCTTC.

The rearrangement uses TRBV11-3 and TRBJ2-1; D possibly uses TRBD1 or TRBD2 (7 bases each). Trimming shortened V by 4 bases and J by 7 bases, and 17 bases separated the two germline ends. CDR1 and CDR2 from the germline V gene are SGHNT and YENEEA. This CDR3 has 15 residues. The CDR3 bases are TGTGCCAGCAGCTCCCAGGGGGGGGTCTCGAATGAGCAGTTCTTC. Translation: CASSSQGGVSNEQFF.

The V gene is TRBV6-5, the J gene TRBJ1-2; 9 bases agree with TRBD1. The CDR3 loop spans 14 amino acids. The J segment lost 1 base and the V segment lost 5 bases, leaving 2 bases of the junction unmatched. Germline loops: CDR1 MNHEY, CDR2 SVGAGI. CDR3 sequence reads: CASSRDRDNYGYTF. The CDR3 DNA reads as TGTGCCAGCAGTCGGGACAGGGATAACTATGGCTACACCTTC.

The J gene is TRBJ2-1, the V gene TRBV7-8, with D possibly matching TRBD1 (5 bases). CDR1 and CDR2 (germline): SGHVS, FQNEAQ. The CDR3 contains 16 residues. Trimming removed 5 bases at V and 5 bases at J, with 19 bases between. CDR3 sequence reads: CASSPGWGKGDNEQFF. The CDR3 DNA reads as TGTGCCAGCAGCCCTGGGTGGGGCAAGGGCGACAATGAGCAGTTCTTC.

The chain couples TRBV2 to TRBJ1-5, with D perhaps matching TRBD1 (6 bases). The V end lost 6 bases, the J end lost 0 bases, and 12 bases lay between the germline ends. The CDR3 has 15 amino acids. Germline assignment: CDR1 SNHLY and CDR2 FYNNEI. CDR3 coding DNA: TGTGCCAGCAGAAGGGGGGGAAGTAGCAATCAGCCCCAGCATTTT. Translated: CASRRGGSSNQPQHF.

The V and J genes are TRBV2 and TRBJ1-1, with D unclear. The length of the CDR3 is 10 residues. Germline CDR1 reads SNHLY; CDR2 reads FYNNEI. V was trimmed by 9 bases and J by 11 bases, leaving 13 bases between them. The CDR3 region is CARLSGWAFF. In nucleotides, the CDR3 is TGTGCCAGGCTCTCCGGATGGGCTTTCTTT.

This clone was counted once. The chain recombines TRBV30 with TRBJ1-3; a possible D gene is TRBD1 (5 bases). Per the germline V gene, CDR1 is GTSNPN and CDR2 is SVGIG (reference sequence). This CDR3 comprises 15 residues. The V gene lost 7 bases and the J gene lost 1 base, with 17 bases spanning the gap. The CDR3 DNA reads as TGTGCCTTCGACGCCTTTAGGGGATCTGGAAACACCATATATTTT. This gives the protein CAFDAFRGSGNTIYF.

J is TRBJ2-3 and V is TRBV15; D gene unclear. This CDR3 contains 13 residues. The ends were cut back, 0 bases at V and 2 bases at J, with 3 bases in the middle. CDR1 is LNHNV, CDR2 YYDKDF, per germline (reference sequence). Here the CDR3 reads CATSRDFTDTQYF. CDR3 coding DNA: TGTGCCACCAGCAGAGACTTCACAGATACGCAGTATTTT.

The gene calls are TRBV28 and TRBJ2-5, with D unclear. V dropped 3 bases and J dropped 6 bases, with 11 bases sitting between them. Germline loops: CDR1 MDHEN, CDR2 SYDVKM. This CDR3 region has 13 residues. CDR3: CASSFPLWKTQYF. The CDR3 nucleotides are TGTGCCAGCAGTTTTCCCCTCTGGAAGACCCAGTACTTC.

The chain employs TRBV29-1 and TRBJ1-5; 9 bases agree with TRBD1. Germline trimming cut 5 bases from V and 6 bases from J; bases unmatched to any gene: 5. The CDR3 has 13 amino acids. The germline gives CDR1 SQVTM, CDR2 ANQGSEA. CDR3 sequence: CSVRDREGQPQHF. CDR3 DNA sequence: TGCAGCGTTAGGGACAGGGAGGGTCAGCCCCAGCATTTT.

The chain carries TRBV19 and TRBJ1-3; D is unclear. Germline V gene sequence: CDR1 LNHDA, CDR2 SQIVND (reference sequence). The V end lost 3 bases, the J end lost 0 bases, and 6 bases lay between the germline ends. CDR3 length equals 14 residues. CDR3 nucleotides: TGTGCCAGTAGTATCCCAGTCTCTGGAAACACCATATATTTT. It is translated as CASSIPVSGNTIYF.

V gene TRBV7-9 combines with J gene TRBJ2-1; TRBD2 matches 9 bases. Per germline, CDR1 SEHNR and CDR2 FQNEAQ (reference sequence). Trimming at V came to 5 bases and at J to 2 bases, leaving 4 bases not matched to a gene. There are 15 residues in the CDR3. The DNA of the CDR3 is TGTGCCAGCAGCCCGGTAGCGGGGGCCTACAATGAGCAGTTCTTC. The encoded protein is CASSPVAGAYNEQFF.

The genes are TRBV7-6 and TRBJ1-3; TRBD1 might be the D (5 bases). V dropped 3 bases and J dropped 3 bases, with 12 bases sitting between them. This CDR3 has 15 amino acids. The germline V gene has CDR1 SGHVS and CDR2 FNYEAQ. As DNA, the CDR3 is TGTGCCAGCAGCTTTATTCAGGGCTATGGAAACACCATATATTTT. It yields the protein CASSFIQGYGNTIYF.

The chain is built from TRBV7-8 and TRBJ1-2; D uncertain. Trimming pared 2 bases from V and 4 bases from J, leaving 8 bases between. CDR3 length: 13 amino acids. Germline assignment: CDR1 SGHVS and CDR2 FQNEAQ. The CDR3 sequence is CASSLWEIYGYTF. CDR3 nucleotide sequence: TGTGCCAGCAGCTTATGGGAAATCTATGGCTACACCTTC.

The V call is TRBV5-1, the J call TRBJ1-1; 7 bases agree with TRBD1. Trimming at V came to 4 bases and at J to 1 base, leaving 10 bases not matched to a gene. This CDR3 region has 16 residues. From germline, CDR1 is SGHRS and CDR2 YFSETQ. The CDR3 coding sequence is TGCGCCAGCAGCCCAGGGGACAGAAGCCCGAACACTGAAGCTTTCTTT. This sequence encodes CASSPGDRSPNTEAFF. The full variable domain, rest sourced from reference TRBV5-1 and TRBJ1-1, is KAGVTQTPRYLIKTRGQQVTLSCSPISGHRSVSWYQQTPGQGLQFLFEYFSETQRNKGNFPGRFSGRQFSNSRSEMNVSTLELGDSALYLCASSPGDRSPNTEAFFGQGTRLTVV.

The chain combines TRBV6-5 with TRBJ2-7; no reliable D call. V was shortened by 2 bases and J by 2 bases, with 10 bases between the two germline ends. This CDR3 comprises 14 residues. Germline V CDR1 and CDR2: MNHEY, SVGAGI. CDR3 DNA: TGTGCCAGCAGTTACAATGGGATCGCCTACGAGCAGTACTTC. This gives the protein CASSYNGIAYEQYF.

This chain uses TRBV5-1 with TRBJ1-6; 7 positions agree with TRBD1. With 1 base clipped from V and 11 bases from J, the junction kept 9 bases outside the gene matches. CDR1 is SGHRS and CDR2 is YFSETQ in the germline V gene. The CDR3 is 15 residues long. The CDR3, as DNA: TGCGCCAGCAGCTTGTCGGACAGGAGGGGTCCACCCCTCCACTTT. This gives the protein CASSLSDRRGPPLHF.

In this sample, this clone turned up a few times. The chain links TRBV5-1 to TRBJ2-7, with D possibly TRBD2 on 6 matching bases. Germline V gene data show CDR1 as SGHRS and CDR2 as YFSETQ. The CDR3 sequence is 15 residues long. Trimming pared 0 bases from V and 3 bases from J, leaving 13 bases between. The CDR3 bases are TGCGCCAGCAGCTTGGGGGAGGTCCCCCGCTACGAGCAGTACTTC. This sequence encodes CASSLGEVPRYEQYF.